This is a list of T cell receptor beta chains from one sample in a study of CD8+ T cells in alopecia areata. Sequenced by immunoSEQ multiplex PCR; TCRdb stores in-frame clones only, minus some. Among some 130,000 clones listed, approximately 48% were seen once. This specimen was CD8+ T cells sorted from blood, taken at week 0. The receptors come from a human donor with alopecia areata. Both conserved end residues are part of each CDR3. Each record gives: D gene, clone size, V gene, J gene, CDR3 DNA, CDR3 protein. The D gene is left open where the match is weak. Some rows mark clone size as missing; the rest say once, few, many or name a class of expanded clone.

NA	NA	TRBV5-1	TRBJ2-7	TGCGCCAGCAGCTCGGGAATCTCCTACGAGCAGTACTTC	CASSSGISYEQYF
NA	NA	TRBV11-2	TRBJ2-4	TGTGCCAGCCGATGGGGGGCCAAAAACATTCAGTACTTC	CASRWGAKNIQYF
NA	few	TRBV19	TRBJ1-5	TGTGCCAGTAGTATGGGGGGCTGGCAGCCCCAGCATTTT	CASSMGGWQPQHF
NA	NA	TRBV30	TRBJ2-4	TGTGCCTGGGATGTTCAAGCAGGGGTCAAAAACATTCAGTACTTC	CAWDVQAGVKNIQYF
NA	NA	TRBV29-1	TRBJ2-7	TGCAGCGTTGAGGCTGCAGGTCCCGGCGAGCAGTACTTC	CSVEAAGPGEQYF
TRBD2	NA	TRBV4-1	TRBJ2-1	TGCGCCAGCAGCCCGTCCCAGCGGGGGATAGTCAATGAGCAGTTCTTC	CASSPSQRGIVNEQFF
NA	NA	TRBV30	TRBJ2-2	TGTGCCTGGAGTGTTCAGGGCAGGGAGGTGGGGGAGCTGTTTTTT	CAWSVQGREVGELFF
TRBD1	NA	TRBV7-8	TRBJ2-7	TGTGCCAGCAGCTGGGACAGGACGGGGGAGCAGTACTTC	CASSWDRTGEQYF
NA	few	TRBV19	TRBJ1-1	TGTGCCAGTAGTTACGGCGGTAGCACTGAAGCTTTCTTT	CASSYGGSTEAFF
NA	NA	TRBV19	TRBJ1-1	TGTGCCAGTAGTCATAGACAGTTGAACACTGAAGCTTTCTTT	CASSHRQLNTEAFF
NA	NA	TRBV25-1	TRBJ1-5	TGTGCCAGCAGTGAGGGATGGGGACAGCCCCAGCATTTT	CASSEGWGQPQHF
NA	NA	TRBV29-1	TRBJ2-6	TGCAGCGTACCCTCTTGGATCTCTGGGGCCAACGTCCTGACTTTC	CSVPSWISGANVLTF
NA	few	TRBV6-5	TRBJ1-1	TGTGCCAGCAGTTACGACGTGGGGTTGGCTGAAGCTTTCTTT	CASSYDVGLAEAFF
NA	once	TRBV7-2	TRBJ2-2	TGTGCCAGCAGCTGGGGACACACCGGGGAGCTGTTTTTT	CASSWGHTGELFF
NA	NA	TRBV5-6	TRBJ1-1	TGTGCCAGCAGCTGGGGGGACACTGAAGCTTTCTTT	CASSWGDTEAFF
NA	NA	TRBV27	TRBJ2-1	TGTGCCAGCAGCGGGGGGCACAATGAGCAGTTCTTC	CASSGGHNEQFF
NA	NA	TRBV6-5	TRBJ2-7	TGTGCCAGCAGTCCCCTGCCGGGGACGCCCGAGCAGTACTTC	CASSPLPGTPEQYF